Listed here are 11 T cell receptor beta chains from one sample, sequenced in a study of CD8 T cells in ankylosing spondylitis. Study-wide results and limits: Blood of patients with ankylosing spondylitis appeared to be characterized by a TCR beta motif of 8 or 9 highly homologous variants.

These receptors lack a known antigen. TCRdb fed the 5' RACE reads into MiXCR, producing one record per CDR3 protein. The sample carries 650,000 to 800,000 distinct CDR3 sequences, under 20% recorded once. The sequenced sample consisted of blood, either unsorted or a sorted T cell fraction (not recorded which). The receptors were sampled from a male donor with ankylosing spondylitis.

In its sample, this clonotype was seen a few times. The genes are TRBV29-1 and TRBJ2-2; 10 nucleotides line up with TRBD1. The V gene's germline CDR1 is SQVTM and CDR2 ANQGSEA. This CDR3 is built from 15 residues. V dropped 1 base and J dropped 4; count of bases not matched to a gene: 3. For the CDR3, the DNA is TGCAGCGTTGAAGCAGACAGGGGGCTCACCGGGGAGCTGTTTTTT. Amino acid sequence: CSVEADRGLTGELFF.

This clonotype has more than one count but fewer than ten. The J gene is TRBJ1-2, the V gene TRBV2; 7 nucleotides match TRBD1. Trimming cost V 8 bases and J 0 bases; bases outside gene matches: 6. This CDR3 region has 14 residues. Germline V gene sequence: CDR1 SNHLY, CDR2 FYNNEI. The CDR3 DNA reads TGTGCCAGCGAACCCCAGGGGGCTAACTATGGCTACACCTTC. It yields the protein CASEPQGANYGYTF.

This clonotype turned up a few times. V and J are TRBV6-1 and TRBJ1-1, with 8 bases identical to TRBD1. Per germline, CDR1 MNHNS and CDR2 SASEGT. V was clipped by 6 bases and J by 5 bases; unmatched bases: 8. The CDR3 spans 14 residues. CDR3 sequence: CASRATGGGTEAFF. The DNA of the CDR3 is TGTGCCAGCAGGGCAACAGGGGGGGGTACTGAAGCTTTCTTT.

This clonotype was counted a few times. The junction differs from germline at one of its ends, possibly a read error. This chain links TRBV7-7 with TRBJ2-1; D is perhaps TRBD2 (6 bases). The CDR3 consists of 13 residues. CDR1 and CDR2 (germline): SSHAT, FNYEAQ (reference sequence). Here the CDR3 reads CASSLSGENEQFF. The CDR3 DNA reads TGTGCTAGCAGCTTATCGGGAGAGAATGAGCAGTTCTTC.

The CDR3 reads CASTLTSPNSYNEQFF. CDR3 sequence (DNA): TGTGCCAGCACCTTAACTAGTCCGAATTCCTACAATGAGCAGTTCTTC. The chain employs TRBV6-1 and TRBJ2-1, with a tentative D call TRBD2 (5 bases). The V gene's germline CDR1 is MNHNS and CDR2 SASEGT. There are 16 residues in the CDR3. Trimming left V 7 bases short and J 1 base short, with 17 bases between.

This clonotype occurred many times. V usage is TRBV7-6 and J usage is TRBJ2-1, with D possibly TRBD2 on 5 matching bases. Germline V CDR1 and CDR2: SGHVS, FNYEAQ. V lost 0 bases, J lost 4 bases, and 7 bases lay in between. This CDR3 is 14 amino acids long. CDR3 coding DNA: TGTGCCAGCAGCTTAGCGCTAGCATACAATGAGCAGTTCTTC. Translated, it gives CASSLALAYNEQFF.

The chain links TRBV6-2 or TRBV6-3 to TRBJ2-3, with 10 bases identical to TRBD2. Losses at the gene ends were 1 base for V and 4 bases for J; bases not matched to a gene: 8. Germline V gene data show CDR1 as MNHEY and CDR2 as SVGEGT. The CDR3 sequence is 17 residues long. The CDR3 reads CASSYFLAGDASDTQYF. CDR3 bases: TGTGCCAGCAGTTACTTTCTAGCGGGAGATGCCTCAGATACGCAGTATTTT.

The chain couples TRBV20-1 to TRBJ1-6, with D possibly being TRBD1 (6 bases). Trimming left V 6 bases short and J 10 bases short, with 22 bases between. This CDR3 is built from 15 residues. Germline-derived CDR1 and CDR2 are DFQATT and SNEGSKA (reference sequence). In DNA form, the CDR3 reads TGCAGTGCCAGCCCTCCGGGTCGGGGGCGATCACCCCTCCACTTT. The encoded protein is CSASPPGRGRSPLHF.

V gene TRBV30 combines with J gene TRBJ2-5; D not resolved. In germline, CDR1 is GTSNPN, CDR2 SVGIG (reference sequence). CDR3 length: 11 amino acids. V was pared by 1 base and J by 7 bases, with 7 bases between. The CDR3 DNA is TGTGCCTGGAGTGCCCCGGCGACCCAGTACTTC. This codes for CAWSAPATQYF.

The CDR3 loop is CASSPRDRGFTGELFF. Written as DNA, the CDR3 is TGTGCCAGCAGCCCCCGGGACAGGGGGTTCACCGGGGAGCTGTTTTTT. The chain joins TRBV25-1 to TRBJ2-2, with TRBD1 matching 11 bases. The CDR3 has 16 amino acids. V was pared by 6 bases and J by 4 bases, with 7 bases of the junction left unmatched. Germline V gene data show CDR1 as MGHDK and CDR2 as SYGVNS.

This clonotype appeared a few times. This chain joins TRBV6-1 and TRBJ2-1; D perhaps matches TRBD2 (6 bases). Trimming stripped 4 bases from V and 3 bases from J, with 13 bases between. The CDR3 loop spans 15 amino acids. Germline CDR1 MNHNS, CDR2 SASEGT. The CDR3 protein is CASSGGTGLYNEQFF. The CDR3 coding sequence is TGTGCCAGCAGTGGGGGGACTGGACTCTACAATGAGCAGTTCTTC.